The entry that follows covers one T cell receptor beta chain sequence. Antigen unknown. These data originate in a study of shared clonotypes between healthy human individuals. As defined, naive CD8 cells were CD45RO-negative and positively selected for CCR7, with terminally differentiated effector memory CD45RA+ cells excluded. The assay was immunoSEQ multiplex PCR, and TCRdb's table has in-frame clones only and misses some. The sample consists of 2 million to 2.5 million clones, 85% to 95% of them appearing once. Study-level findings and limits: Few donors limited the genetic and exposure-history diversity represented.

V was pared by 2 bases and J by 7 bases, with 14 bases between. Germline values: CDR1 MDHEN, CDR2 SYDVKM. The CDR3 has 14 residues. This chain connects TRBV28 to TRBJ1-1, with D unclear. Sequenced sample: naive CD8+ T cells from PBMCs. This receptor was obtained from a man younger than 35 in good health. Some clones in this sample may be carry-over from other donors' samples. In DNA, the CDR3 is TGTGCCAGCAGTTTACTTCACTTTCTTGGTGAAGCTTTCTTT. This encodes CASSLLHFLGEAFF.